This T cell receptor (beta chain) came from a study of T cell responses to AZD1222 COVID-19 vaccine. Worth noting for this clone: Its antigen is unknown.

Per germline, CDR1 SGHDT and CDR2 YYEEEE. This CDR3 spans 15 amino acids. V was pared by 1 base and J by 2 bases, with 10 bases between. Using immunoSEQ multiplex PCR, the repertoire was profiled, and TCRdb retains in-frame clones only, with some absent. The sample records 150,000 or so clones, about 85% being singletons. Study observations and caveats: Females outnumbered males among donors, who were mostly white British; clonal diversity was possibly underestimated.

The receptor comes from an adult in good health. V is TRBV5-6 and J is TRBJ1-5, with D hard to call. Sequences were derived from peripheral blood, sampled on day 0 of AZD1222 vaccination. The CDR3 sequence is CASSLSGYRNQPQHF. The CDR3 coding sequence is TGTGCCAGCAGCTTGTCGGGGTATCGCAATCAGCCCCAGCATTTT.